The text below deals with one TCR beta chain. Germline V gene lookup returns CDR1 SGHRS and CDR2 YFSETQ. The CDR3 extends over 15 amino acids. Unmatched junction bases numbered 10, after V lost 2 bases and J lost 7 bases. The repertoire was sequenced with immunoSEQ multiplex PCR; TCRdb's copy has only in-frame clones and lacks some. The repertoire holds around 160,000 clones, with 75% to 85% as singletons. These data originate in a study of blood T cell repertoires in COVID-19. All enrollees were roughly 18 to 89 years old and from 25 or so US areas. This TCR was sampled from an older woman who had recovered from COVID-19. The sample consisted of PBMCs or T cells enriched from blood (not recorded which). The V gene is TRBV5-1, the J gene TRBJ2-7; 9 nucleotides line up with TRBD1. Written as DNA, the CDR3 is TGCGCCAGCAGCTTAGGTATACAGGGGGCAGGAGAGCAGTACTTC. This gives the protein CASSLGIQGAGEQYF.